This T cell receptor beta chain was documented in a study of CXCR3 chemokines and chemotherapy response in bladder cancer. Germline V gives CDR1 MNHEY, CDR2 SVGAGI. The CDR3 runs to 15 residues. V was shortened by 4 bases and J by 8 bases, with 18 bases between the two germline ends. This clonotype came up many times. A single record per CDR3 protein comes from TCRdb applying MiXCR to the PCR reads. The sample includes under 3,000 distinct CDR3 sequences, around 16% of them seen just once. This clonotype originated in a human donor with bladder cancer that responded to neoadjuvant chemotherapy. The specimen was collected from a patient whose treatment included neoadjuvant chemotherapy. This chain uses TRBV6-5 with TRBJ2-1; tentative D call: TRBD2 (5 bases). CDR3 nucleotides: TGTGCCAGCAGTTTACGGGCCTCGGGGTGGGATGAGCAGTTCTTC. It yields the protein CASSLRASGWDEQFF.